This is a list of T cell receptor beta chains from one sample in a study of T cell responses to AZD1222 COVID-19 vaccine. The assay was immunoSEQ multiplex PCR, and TCRdb's table has in-frame clones only and misses some. The data show about 180,000 clones, approximately 92% seen once. Sequenced material: peripheral blood, taken 28 days after the second dose of the MenACWY control vaccine. The receptor source for this set is an adult who received the MenACWY meningococcal vaccine as a control. CDR3s include the opening cysteine and the closing phenylalanine or tryptophan. The order of the fields is J gene, D gene, V gene, clone size, CDR3 protein, CDR3 DNA. D genes are given only for firm matches. Clone size is given for some rows only: seen once, a few or many times, or a class if the clone is expanded.

TRBJ2-2 TRBD2 TRBV7-3 . CASSEGLADTGELFF TGTGCCAGCAGCGAGGGACTAGCGGACACCGGGGAGCTGTTTTTT
TRBJ1-3 . TRBV7-2 . CASSLAQASSGNTIYF TGTGCCAGCAGCTTAGCACAGGCTAGCTCTGGAAACACCATATATTTT
TRBJ2-5 . TRBV7-6 . CASSLAGAQETQYF TGTGCCAGCAGCTTGGCGGGGGCCCAAGAGACCCAGTACTTC
TRBJ2-7 . TRBV30 . CAWSASSYEQYF TGTGCCTGGAGTGCGAGCTCCTACGAGCAGTACTTC
TRBJ2-3 . TRBV19 . CASSIHGAVPDTQYF TGTGCCAGTAGTATTCATGGGGCGGTGCCCGATACGCAGTATTTT
TRBJ1-2 . TRBV7-9 . CASIGQSSYGYTF TGTGCCAGCATAGGACAGAGCTCCTATGGCTACACCTTC
TRBJ1-5 . TRBV7-2 . CASSLGGRSMEPQHF TGTGCCAGCAGCTTGGGGGGAAGAAGTATGGAGCCCCAGCATTTT
TRBJ1-3 . TRBV19 once CASSILTGTGNTIYF TGTGCCAGTAGTATTCTTACGGGGACAGGAAACACCATATATTTT
TRBJ2-7 . TRBV7-2 . CASSLATGNYEQYF TGTGCCAGCAGCTTAGCCACAGGGAACTACGAGCAGTACTTC
TRBJ1-3 . TRBV28 . CASSPQDTRNTIYF TGTGCCAGCAGTCCCCAGGACACTAGAAACACCATATATTTT
TRBJ1-4 . TRBV30 . CAWNGVGLATNEKLFF TGTGCCTGGAACGGGGTCGGTTTGGCAACTAATGAAAAACTGTTTTTT
TRBJ1-1 . TRBV7-2 . CASSLGEPRAEAFF TGTGCCAGCAGCTTAGGGGAGCCCCGGGCTGAAGCTTTCTTT
TRBJ2-7 . TRBV3-1/TRBV3-2 . CASSQARYEQYF TGTGCCAGCAGCCAAGCGCGGTACGAGCAGTACTTC
TRBJ2-1 . TRBV30 . CAGAGFSPHNEQFF TGTGCCGGGGCGGGATTTAGCCCCCACAATGAGCAGTTCTTC
TRBJ1-1 . TRBV28 . CASTEGGMWNTEAFF TGTGCCAGCACAGAGGGGGGCATGTGGAACACTGAAGCTTTCTTT
TRBJ2-7 TRBD1 TRBV5-1 . CASSIGPGQGSYEQYF TGCGCCAGCAGCATAGGGCCGGGACAGGGCTCCTACGAGCAGTACTTC
TRBJ1-2 TRBD1 TRBV3-1/TRBV3-2 once CASRLQGTGNYGYTF TGTGCCAGCAGACTTCAGGGGACAGGTAACTATGGCTACACCTTC